This TCR beta chain was identified in a study of blood T cell repertoires in COVID-19 (dated by TCRdb to 2018 to 2020). Regarding the study in general: Samples covering the acute and convalescent phases of COVID-19 were provided by collaborators in the United States, Italy and Spain. The material from the prospective study consisted of cDNA or gDNA derived from T cells, B-cell-depleted T cells, or PBMCs. Subjects who had been exposed to COVID-19, were actively infected with it, or had recovered from it provided the deeply sampled blood TCRbeta repertoires that made up the dataset. A freely available public database, intended as a resource for researchers studying the immune response to SARS-CoV-2, is where the repertoires were released. Samples came from the ongoing ImmuneRACE study (first 160 participants) plus 1,254 subjects from 6 global collaborators. A de-identified subject ID, COVID-19 status, age in years and sex were almost always included in the sample metadata. Where HLA class I and class II types were available, the types were taken from metadata supplied by the sample provider, not from assay-based typing.

Whole blood was collected in K2EDTA tubes by collaborating institutions according to the institutions' own protocols. For TCRbeta analysis, collaborator samples were shipped as frozen whole blood, as isolated PBMCs, or as DNA extracted from either sample type. This clone was detected a few times. Its binding antigen is unknown. No base quality values were provided; no much bigger clone lies one nucleotide off. Reading from cysteine to phenylalanine, the CDR3 counts 15 amino acids. The kept DNA is CDR3 alone, 45 bases in frame from the first base. Trimming takes 7 bases off V and 2 bases off J; junction bases not matched to a gene: 5. Sequences MNHEY (CDR1) and SVGAGI (CDR2) are obtained from the germline V gene. Summary of the overall study and its limitations: The quantity of clinical and demographic metadata differed by source and by participant and was supplied without curation.

TCRbeta CDR3 regions were amplified from genomic DNA by means of the immunoSEQ Assay, a bias-controlled multiplex PCR. Per the original workflow: The number of nucleated cells in each sample was estimated by amplification of reference gene primers within the assay. To quantify the absolute abundance of each unique TCRbeta CDR3 rearrangement, sequence reads were collapsed and filtered. For each sample, productive Simpson clonality was calculated as the square root of Simpson's diversity index over productive rearrangements. This immuneACCESS table, as held by TCRdb, lists in-frame sequences with V and J called but not all clones. Of the missing ones, under half trace to an unresolved V gene in checked studies; the others have no known cause. The V and J calls and clone size come from that table; D and trimming were worked out from the DNA. The sample table shows around 100,000 clones, and 80% are seen once. The ten biggest clones cover about an eighth of the sample.

The sequence joins TRBV6-5 to TRBJ2-2, and TRBD1 matches 9 of the central bases. The receptor was isolated from a woman between 65 and 79 years old with acute or convalescent COVID-19. Sequencing used peripheral blood. In nucleotide form, the sequence is TGTGCCAGCAAGGCGGACAGGGGCAACACCGGGGAGCTGTTTTTT. It is translated as CASKADRGNTGELFF.